The 25 T cell receptor beta chains reported below all come from one sample, sequenced in a study of cytomegalovirus exposure and HLA in healthy donors. This PCR relied on a set of 60 Vbeta primers and 13 Jbeta primers. Generated by immunoSEQ multiplex PCR, the TCRdb table keeps only in-frame clones and is missing some. The sample has 110,000 to 150,000 clones, and its top ten clones hold about 2%. The sample comprised PBMCs. The receptor set was obtained from a woman aged 18-29 years in good health and CMV-seronegative.

This chain joins TRBV30 and TRBJ2-3, with D perhaps TRBD2 (5 bases). Germline values: CDR1 GTSNPN, CDR2 SVGIG (reference sequence). The CDR3 is 14 amino acids. With 2 bases removed from V and 4 bases from J, the gap between germline ends came to 13 bases. CDR3 coding DNA: TGTGCCTGGAGTCGTGGACTCCAACCAGATACGCAGTATTTT. Translation gives CAWSRGLQPDTQYF.

The chain joins TRBV10-3 to TRBJ2-5; a weak D match, TRBD2 (6 bases). CDR1 is ENHRY and CDR2 is SYGVKD in the germline V gene. The V and J ends lost 3 bases and 0 bases respectively, with 20 bases between them. The CDR3 spans 18 residues. DNA of the CDR3: TGTGCCATCAGTGATCGCCATCTAGCGATAACGTACCAAGAGACCCAGTACTTC. As protein: CAISDRHLAITYQETQYF.

This chain links TRBV5-5 with TRBJ1-5; 9 bases map to TRBD1. The germline V gene has CDR1 SGHKS and CDR2 YYEKEE (reference sequence). The CDR3 consists of 15 residues. V trimming: 1 base; J trimming: 6 bases; junction bases outside the gene matches: 5. The CDR3 region is CASSLTGGAGQPQHF. The CDR3 DNA is TGTGCCAGCAGCTTGACAGGGGGCGCGGGTCAGCCCCAGCATTTT. Looking up the rest from reference TRBV5-5 and TRBJ1-5 gives the full variable domain: DAGVTQSPTHLIKTRGQQVTLRCSPISGHKSVSWYQQVLGQGPQFIFQYYEKEERGRGNFPDRFSARQFPNYSSELNVNALLLGDSALYLCASSLTGGAGQPQHFGDGTRLSIL.

The rearrangement links TRBV9 to TRBJ1-4; possible D gene TRBD1, 6 bases. Germline values: CDR1 SGDLS, CDR2 YYNGEE. Trimming took off 4 bases at V and 5 bases at J, with 18 bases between the two ends. CDR3 length equals 16 residues. The CDR3 loop is CASSPRGGLRNEKLFF. CDR3 bases: TGTGCCAGCAGCCCTAGGGGGGGGCTCCGGAATGAAAAACTGTTTTTT. The whole variable domain, filled in from reference TRBV9 and TRBJ1-4, reads DSGVTQTPKHLITATGQRVTLRCSPRSGDLSVYWYQQSLDQGLQFLIQYYNGEERAKGNILERFSAQQFPDLHSELNLSSLELGDSALYFCASSPRGGLRNEKLFFGSGTQLSVL.

The gene calls are TRBV7-6 and TRBJ1-2; D uncertain. Trimming shortened V by 4 bases and J by 10 bases, and 16 bases separated the two germline ends. Looked up from germline, CDR1 is SGHVS and CDR2 is FNYEAQ. The CDR3 sequence is 13 residues long. CDR3: CASSSRHGTYYTF. The CDR3 coding sequence is TGTGCCAGCAGCTCCCGACACGGTACATACTACACCTTC.

V gene TRBV10-2 combines with J gene TRBJ2-1, with a tentative D call TRBD2 (6 bases). The V end lost 2 bases, the J end lost 6 bases, and 17 bases lay between the germline ends. This CDR3 is built from 16 residues. CDR1 and CDR2 (germline): WSHSY, SAAADI. In DNA form, the CDR3 reads TGCGCCAGCAGTGAGGGGGGGAGGATTCCGCCCAATGAGCAGTTCTTC. Its protein is CASSEGGRIPPNEQFF.

The rearrangement uses TRBV6-6 and TRBJ2-5; D remains unclear. The CDR3 runs 13 residues. V lost 6 bases to trimming and J lost 5 bases, with 13 bases between them. Germline loops: CDR1 MNHNY, CDR2 SVGAGI (reference sequence). CDR3 amino acids: CASSPSLGETQYF. The DNA of the CDR3 is TGTGCCAGCAGCCCCTCACTCGGGGAGACCCAGTACTTC.

The chain employs TRBV5-1 and TRBJ2-5; 8 bases line up with TRBD1. CDR3 size: 15 residues. Looked up from germline, CDR1 is SGHRS and CDR2 is YFSETQ. V lost 2 bases to trimming and J lost 1 base; unmatched junction nucleotides: 4. CDR3: CASSLFGTGQETQYF. The CDR3 DNA reads as TGCGCCAGCAGCTTATTTGGGACAGGCCAAGAGACCCAGTACTTC.

This rearrangement joins TRBV5-4 to TRBJ2-3, with a tentative D call TRBD2 (6 bases). Germline CDR1 reads SGHNT; CDR2 reads YYREEE (reference sequence). V lost 5 bases, J lost 6 bases, and 16 bases lay in between. This CDR3 spans 14 amino acids. Written as DNA, the CDR3 is TGTGCCAGCAGTTACACGGGGGTGTCGGATACGCAGTATTTT. Translating gives CASSYTGVSDTQYF.

The V gene is TRBV19, the J gene TRBJ1-1, with 7 bases fitting TRBD1. Germline-derived CDR1 and CDR2 are LNHDA and SQIVND (reference sequence). The CDR3 runs to 15 residues. With V trimmed by 5 bases and J by 6 bases, 12 bases remained unmatched. CDR3 sequence: CASSPRQGFLSEAFF. DNA of the CDR3: TGTGCCAGTAGTCCCCGACAGGGCTTTTTATCTGAAGCTTTCTTT. Full variable domain (outside the CDR3, taken from reference TRBV19 and TRBJ1-1): DGGITQSPKYLFRKEGQNVTLSCEQNLNHDAMYWYRQDPGQGLRLIYYSQIVNDFQKGDIAEGYSVSREKKESFPLTVTSAQKNPTAFYLCASSPRQGFLSEAFFGQGTRLTVV.

This rearrangement joins TRBV10-1 to TRBJ2-7; TRBD1 matches at 8 bases. The junction had 4 bases not matched to a gene; V was cut back by 0 bases and J by 6 bases. CDR1 is WNHNN, CDR2 SYGVQD, per germline (reference sequence). The CDR3 loop spans 14 amino acids. The CDR3 coding sequence is TGCGCCAGCAGTGAGTCGGGACAGGTCCGCGAGCAGTACTTC. Translating gives CASSESGQVREQYF.

V usage is TRBV14 and J usage is TRBJ1-1, with 12 positions matching TRBD1. The CDR3 totals 14 residues. Looked up from germline, CDR1 is SGHDN and CDR2 is FVKESK. Losses at the gene ends were 1 base for V and 9 bases for J; bases not matched to a gene: 3. The CDR3 coding sequence is TGTGCCAGCAGCCAAGGAGGGACAGGGGGCAAAGCTTTCTTT. Protein: CASSQGGTGGKAFF.

The chain has TRBV15 and TRBJ1-5, with D possibly TRBD1 on 5 matching bases. From germline, CDR1 is LNHNV and CDR2 YYDKDF (reference sequence). This CDR3 has 15 residues. V lost 5 bases and J lost 7, with 18 bases in between. CDR3 DNA: TGTGCCACCAGCTACGCGGGGGACGACGGGCAGCCCCAGCATTTT. Encoded protein: CATSYAGDDGQPQHF. Full variable domain (outside the CDR3, taken from reference TRBV15 and TRBJ1-5): DAMVIQNPRYQVTQFGKPVTLSCSQTLNHNVMYWYQQKSSQAPKLLFHYYDKDFNNEADTPDNFQSRRPNTSFCFLDIRSPGLGDTAMYLCATSYAGDDGQPQHFGDGTRLSIL.

CDR3 DNA sequence: TGTGCCAGCAGCTTTGGGGGCGGAGCGAACACCGGGGAGCTGTTTTTT. This gives the protein CASSFGGGANTGELFF. This sequence joins TRBV5-4 and TRBJ2-2, with D perhaps matching TRBD1 (6 bases). CDR3 size: 16 residues. Trimming removed 2 bases from V and 0 bases from J, with 11 bases in between. Germline CDR1 reads SGHNT; CDR2 reads YYREEE (reference sequence).

The chain recombines TRBV30 with TRBJ1-5; tentatively, D is TRBD1 (5 bases). V was trimmed by 0 bases and J by 5 bases, leaving 11 bases between them. Germline assignment: CDR1 GTSNPN and CDR2 SVGIG (reference sequence). The CDR3 spans 14 residues. CDR3 DNA: TGTGCCTGGAGTGTAGGGGCAGCTGATCAGCCCCAGCATTTT. Translated, it gives CAWSVGAADQPQHF.

The genes are TRBV9 and TRBJ1-2, with 8 bases lining up with TRBD1. J lost 5 bases, V lost 3 bases, and 9 bases had no gene match. Germline V gene data show CDR1 as SGDLS and CDR2 as YYNGEE. CDR3 length: 15 amino acids. The CDR3 region is CASSEPSRTGYGYTF. The CDR3 DNA reads TGTGCCAGCAGCGAGCCCTCCCGGACAGGGTATGGCTACACCTTC.

The chain has TRBV19 and TRBJ2-3; 8 nucleotides line up with TRBD2. The CDR3 extends over 19 amino acids. Trimming at V came to 5 bases and at J to 3 bases, leaving 19 bases not matched to a gene. From germline, CDR1 is LNHDA and CDR2 SQIVND (reference sequence). The CDR3 bases are TGTGCCAGTAGTTCCGGACTAGCCGGCTTTTCAATGGGAACAGATACGCAGTATTTT. Translation gives CASSSGLAGFSMGTDTQYF.

The chain couples TRBV7-2 to TRBJ1-1; 7 bases align to TRBD1. The germline V gene encodes CDR1 SGHTA and CDR2 FQGNSA. With 5 bases clipped from V and 2 bases from J, the junction kept 5 bases outside the gene matches. The CDR3 totals 14 residues. The CDR3 sequence is CASSQRTGNTEAFF. Here the CDR3 DNA reads TGTGCCAGCAGCCAACGGACAGGCAACACTGAAGCTTTCTTT.

This chain uses TRBV19 with TRBJ2-1; 7 nucleotides align to TRBD1. The germline V gene encodes CDR1 LNHDA and CDR2 SQIVND (reference sequence). The CDR3 covers 15 residues. The ends lost 4 bases at V and 1 base at J; junction bases unmatched: 4. CDR3 nucleotides: TGTGCCAGTAGTACGGGACAGATGTCCTACAATGAGCAGTTCTTC. It specifies CASSTGQMSYNEQFF.

The CDR3 nucleotides are TGTGCCAGTAGTAACCGGGACAGGGATAAGCCCCAGCATTTT. It specifies CASSNRDRDKPQHF. The chain recombines TRBV19 with TRBJ1-5; the match to TRBD1 covers 9 bases. J lost 8 bases, V lost 4 bases, and 6 bases had no gene match. This CDR3 is 14 amino acids long. CDR1 and CDR2 from the germline V gene are LNHDA and SQIVND (reference sequence).

V usage is TRBV7-2 and J usage is TRBJ2-3; D is uncertain. CDR1 SGHTA and CDR2 FQGNSA come from the germline V gene. V shed 5 bases and J shed 2 bases, with 20 bases lying between them. This CDR3 has 17 residues. The chain's CDR3 is CASSRAGSPSLTDTQYF. CDR3 DNA: TGTGCCAGCAGCCGAGCCGGTTCTCCCTCTCTCACAGATACGCAGTATTTT.

The V call is TRBV7-8, the J call TRBJ1-1, with D unclear. V was trimmed by 5 bases and J by 5 bases, leaving 9 bases between them. The CDR3 has 12 amino acids. Germline assignment: CDR1 SGHVS and CDR2 FQNEAQ. This CDR3 reads CASSRGETEAFF. The DNA for the CDR3 is TGTGCCAGCAGCCGCGGGGAGACTGAAGCTTTCTTT. Full variable domain (outside the CDR3, taken from reference TRBV7-8 and TRBJ1-1): GAGVSQSPRYKVAKRGQDVALRCDPISGHVSLFWYQQALGQGPEFLTYFQNEAQLDKSGLPSDRFFAERPEGSVSTLKIQRTQQEDSAVYLCASSRGETEAFFGQGTRLTVV.

The V gene is TRBV5-1, the J gene TRBJ2-2; TRBD1 matches 7 bases. The V segment lost 4 bases and the J segment 0 bases; nucleotides outside the gene matches: 9. The length of the CDR3 is 17 residues. Germline loops: CDR1 SGHRS, CDR2 YFSETQ. CDR3 in amino acids: CASSPAPQGANTGELFF. The CDR3 DNA sequence: TGCGCCAGCAGCCCCGCGCCCCAGGGGGCGAACACCGGGGAGCTGTTTTTT.

The chain employs TRBV28 and TRBJ1-5; 10 bases match TRBD1. The J segment lost 5 bases and the V segment lost 6 bases, leaving 4 bases of the junction unmatched. The CDR3 is made up of 14 amino acids. Germline V gene lookup returns CDR1 MDHEN and CDR2 SYDVKM. For the CDR3, the DNA is TGTGCCAGCAGGACAGGGGGCTTTGATCAGCCCCAGCATTTT. Protein product: CASRTGGFDQPQHF. The full variable domain, rest sourced from reference TRBV28 and TRBJ1-5, is DVKVTQSSRYLVKRTGEKVFLECVQDMDHENMFWYRQDPGLGLRLIYFSYDVKMKEKGDIPEGYSVSREKKERFSLILESASTNQTSMYLCASRTGGFDQPQHFGDGTRLSIL.

The chain recombines TRBV7-2 with TRBJ1-3; unclear D gene. The CDR3 is 13 amino acids. The germline V and J ends were trimmed by 6 bases and 5 bases, with 11 bases remaining between them. Germline V CDR1 and CDR2: SGHTA, FQGNSA. In nucleotides, the CDR3 is TGTGCCAGCAGTTCTCAGACTCGAAACACCATATATTTT. Translating gives CASSSQTRNTIYF.